The 31 T cell receptor beta chains reported below all come from one sample, sequenced in a study of early T cells in non-severe SARS-CoV-2 infection. MiXCR was run by TCRdb on the 5' RACE reads, yielding one entry per CDR3 protein. Among tens of thousands of distinct CDR3 sequences listed, roughly 9.2% were seen once. Material for sequencing was whole blood. The receptors originated from an adult who was a healthcare worker with PCR-confirmed SARS-CoV-2 infection or an uninfected control (not recorded which).

This clonotype was recorded at least ten times. J is TRBJ1-4 and V is TRBV27, with TRBD1 matching over 7 bases. The CDR3 extends over 16 amino acids. With 5 bases clipped from V and 8 bases from J, the junction kept 14 bases outside the gene matches. Germline V gives CDR1 MNHEY, CDR2 SMNVEV (reference sequence). In DNA, the CDR3 is TGTGCCAGCAGTGGAAGGACAGGCCCCTCTAGGGAAAAACTGTTTTTT. Translation: CASSGRTGPSREKLFF.

To note about this clonotype: One base away lies a much larger clone, so this may be a sequencing read error. This CDR3 is CSVDDRAADTQYF. In nucleotides, the CDR3 is TGCAGTGTTGACGACAGGGCCGCAGATACGCAGTATTTT. The chain joins TRBV20-1 to TRBJ2-3; 7 bases map to TRBD1. The CDR3 runs to 13 residues. Germline assignment: CDR1 DFQATT and CDR2 SNEGSKA (reference sequence). Germline trimming cut 7 bases from V and 4 bases from J; bases unmatched to any gene: 8.

Ten or more counts support this clonotype. The V call is TRBV12-3 or TRBV12-4, the J call TRBJ1-1, with D tentatively TRBD1 (5 bases). Trimming took off 7 bases at V and 1 base at J, with 13 bases between the two ends. CDR3 length: 14 residues. As DNA, the CDR3 is TGTGCCAGCACGCCTGGGGGGAAGAACACTGAAGCTTTCTTT. It yields the protein CASTPGGKNTEAFF.

The V gene is TRBV2, the J gene TRBJ1-1; TRBD1 matches 7 bases. Germline assignment: CDR1 SNHLY and CDR2 FYNNEI. V lost 10 bases and J lost 8; bases outside the gene matches: 10. The CDR3 has 12 residues. The CDR3 sequence: CATLTRDREAFF. The CDR3 region has the DNA TGTGCCACTCTGACCCGGGACAGAGAAGCTTTCTTT.

At least ten counts were recorded for this clonotype. The chain carries TRBV6-5 and TRBJ1-2; D call uncertain. Germline V lookup: CDR1 MNHEY, CDR2 SVGAGI. The V end was cut by 2 bases, the J end by 7 bases, with 11 bases between. The CDR3 length is 13 residues. Here the CDR3 DNA reads TGTGCCAGCAGTTACGTCGGGTCTAGTGGCTACACCTTC. It specifies CASSYVGSSGYTF.

This clonotype came up many times. The chain recombines TRBV12-3 or TRBV12-4 with TRBJ2-7; D gene ambiguous. Trimming took off 6 bases at V and 6 bases at J, with 18 bases between the two ends. The length of the CDR3 is 14 residues. CDR3 protein: CASRSRDSPAEQYF. In DNA, the CDR3 is TGTGCCAGCAGGAGTAGGGATAGTCCGGCCGAGCAGTACTTC.

This clonotype was detected ten times or more. The rearrangement links TRBV15 to TRBJ2-1; tentative D call: TRBD1 (5 bases). With 7 bases removed from V and 6 bases from J, the gap between germline ends came to 16 bases. The CDR3 extends over 14 amino acids. Per germline, CDR1 LNHNV and CDR2 YYDKDF (reference sequence). The CDR3: CATTTETVSNEQFF. The CDR3 bases are TGTGCCACCACTACAGAGACAGTTTCCAATGAGCAGTTCTTC.

This clonotype was observed a handful of times. The chain couples TRBV29-1 to TRBJ2-3; D may be TRBD1 (6 bases). V was pared by 1 base and J by 11 bases, with 13 bases between. Germline CDR1 and CDR2: SQVTM and ANQGSEA. This CDR3 is built from 12 residues. CDR3 sequence (DNA): TGCAGCGTTGAAGGGTCAGGGGCAATGCAGTATTTT. Its translation is CSVEGSGAMQYF.

This clonotype was observed at least ten times. CDR3 amino acids: CASSPPLGILGGEQFF. The CDR3 DNA reads TGTGCCAGCAGTCCACCCCTCGGGATCCTAGGGGGCGAGCAGTTCTTC. The chain has TRBV28 and TRBJ2-1, with 7 bases identical to TRBD1. This CDR3 region has 16 residues. Looked up from germline, CDR1 is MDHEN and CDR2 is SYDVKM. The ends lost 5 bases at V and 10 bases at J; junction bases unmatched: 17.

This clonotype was seen repeatedly, ten times or more. This chain connects TRBV7-9 to TRBJ2-2; unclear D gene. Trimming pared 7 bases from V and 1 base from J, leaving 10 bases between. This CDR3 spans 14 amino acids. Germline CDR1 SEHNR, CDR2 FQNEAQ (reference sequence). CDR3 DNA sequence: TGTGCCAGCATGGTGGCTAGGAACACCGGGGAGCTGTTTTTT. Its translation is CASMVARNTGELFF. The variable domain in full, completed from reference TRBV7-9 and TRBJ2-2, reads DTGVSQNPRHKITKRGQNVTFRCDPISEHNRLYWYRQTLGQGPEFLTYFQNEAQLEKSRLLSDRFSAERPKGSFSTLEIQRTEQGDSAMYLCASMVARNTGELFFGEGSRLTVL.

This clonotype was detected ten times or more. The chain links TRBV9 to TRBJ2-7; either TRBD1 or TRBD2 may supply D (5 bases each). CDR1 is SGDLS, CDR2 YYNGEE, per germline. The CDR3 has 13 residues. V was clipped by 7 bases and J by 0 bases, with 11 bases between them. The CDR3 DNA is TGTGCCAGCGGGGACGGCCGCTCCTACGAGCAGTACTTC. Protein sequence: CASGDGRSYEQYF.

This clonotype is a singleton in its sample. The chain recombines TRBV3-1 with TRBJ2-7; D not certain. This CDR3 is 15 amino acids long. The V gene lost 4 bases and the J gene lost 0 bases, with 13 bases spanning the gap. Germline values: CDR1 LGHDT, CDR2 YNNKEL (reference sequence). Here the CDR3 reads CASSRERQTSYEQYF. The CDR3 bases are TGTGCCAGCAGCCGAGAACGCCAGACCTCCTACGAGCAGTACTTC.

A note on this clonotype: This could be a read error, since a much larger clone is one nucleotide away. The gene calls are TRBV12-3 or TRBV12-4 and TRBJ1-3; D is unresolved. The CDR3 extends over 16 amino acids. The V gene lost 10 bases and the J gene lost 4 bases, with 23 bases spanning the gap. The CDR3 here is CANTIPTFAEGNTIYF. The CDR3 DNA reads as TGTGCCAACACCATCCCAACCTTCGCGGAAGGAAACACCATATATTTT.

There are many counts of this clonotype. This sequence joins TRBV27 and TRBJ1-5; D not resolved. The CDR3 sequence is 12 residues long. Trimming stripped 6 bases from V and 4 bases from J, with 7 bases between. Germline assignment: CDR1 MNHEY and CDR2 SMNVEV (reference sequence). As DNA, the CDR3 is TGTGCCAGCAGCACAGCTAATCAGCCCCAGCATTTT. Translation gives CASSTANQPQHF.

This clonotype has ten or more counts. This chain connects TRBV20-1 to TRBJ2-3; 8 bases are a match to TRBD1. The trim removed 3 bases at V and 0 bases at J, leaving 8 bases unmatched. CDR3 size: 16 residues. CDR1 DFQATT and CDR2 SNEGSKA come from the germline V gene (reference sequence). Here the CDR3 DNA reads TGCAGTGCTAGTGCCCTACAGGGGGGAAGCACAGATACGCAGTATTTT. It translates to CSASALQGGSTDTQYF.

This clonotype showed up many times. The V gene is TRBV11-2, the J gene TRBJ2-3; 10 bases agree with TRBD2. Germline CDR1 is SGHAT and CDR2 is FQNNGV. The CDR3 is made up of 16 amino acids. Germline trimming cut 5 bases from V and 2 bases from J; bases unmatched to any gene: 7. The CDR3 here is CASSTDLAGATDTQYF. CDR3 bases: TGTGCCAGCAGCACCGACCTAGCGGGAGCCACAGATACGCAGTATTTT.

This clonotype came up many times. The chain joins TRBV12-3 or TRBV12-4 to TRBJ2-1; D is possibly TRBD1 or TRBD2 (5 bases each). The CDR3 is made up of 14 amino acids. V was trimmed by 2 bases and J by 6 bases, leaving 11 bases between them. The CDR3 loop is CASSLSTRGNEQFF. Here the CDR3 DNA reads TGTGCCAGCAGTTTATCTACTAGGGGCAATGAGCAGTTCTTC.

This clonotype was seen a few times. The chain is built from TRBV19 and TRBJ1-5, with D maybe TRBD1 (5 bases). Trimming left V 5 bases short and J 4 bases short, with 18 bases between. In germline, CDR1 is LNHDA, CDR2 SQIVND (reference sequence). This CDR3 has 16 residues. CDR3 sequence: CASSPFLNAGNQPQHF. CDR3 bases: TGTGCCAGTAGTCCCTTCCTAAACGCAGGGAATCAGCCCCAGCATTTT.

This clonotype showed up many times. The chain couples TRBV29-1 to TRBJ1-2; no firm D call. V was cut by 4 bases and J by 1 base, with 7 bases left in between. CDR1 SQVTM and CDR2 ANQGSEA come from the germline V gene. There are 12 residues in the CDR3. The CDR3 loop is CSVAGSNYGYTF. CDR3 nucleotide sequence: TGCAGCGTTGCGGGCAGTAACTATGGCTACACCTTC.

This clonotype appeared many times. V gene TRBV20-1 combines with J gene TRBJ2-1; TRBD2 matches 11 bases. The CDR3 runs 14 residues. Germline lookup yields CDR1 DFQATT and CDR2 SNEGSKA (reference sequence). J was trimmed by 4 bases and V by 5 bases; bases with no gene match: 4. The CDR3 protein is CSASGTSGYNEQFF. DNA of the CDR3: TGCAGTGCTTCCGGGACTAGCGGTTACAATGAGCAGTTCTTC.

In this sample, this clonotype turned up many times. The chain uses TRBV21-1 and TRBJ2-3; no DNA check was done on the table's D call, TRBD2. TRBV21-1 constitutes a pseudogene. The CDR3 contains 18 residues. CDR3 in amino acids: CASSSPMSSGSNTDTQYF. The CDR3 coding sequence is TGTGCCAGCAGCAGCCCGATGTCTAGCGGGAGTAACACAGATACGCAGTATTTT.

This clonotype was seen a few times. The chain is built from TRBV11-1 and TRBJ2-3; perhaps TRBD2 as D (5 bases). Germline CDR1 is SGHAT and CDR2 is FQDESV (reference sequence). This CDR3 spans 13 amino acids. Trimming stripped 5 bases from V and 6 bases from J, with 12 bases between. The CDR3 DNA follows: TGTGCCAGCAGCCCGCTCCCGGGGGATACGCAGTATTTT. It yields the protein CASSPLPGDTQYF.

There are many counts of this clonotype. The CDR3 region is CASSLGDAYNEQFF. The CDR3, as DNA: TGTGCCAGCAGCTTAGGGGACGCTTACAATGAGCAGTTCTTC. The rearrangement links TRBV7-2 to TRBJ2-1, with D tentatively TRBD1 or TRBD2 (5 bases each). This CDR3 region has 14 residues. The germline gives CDR1 SGHTA, CDR2 FQGNSA. Trimming took 1 base from V and 4 from J, leaving 8 bases between them.

This clonotype was detected ten times or more. The CDR3 nucleotides are TGTGCCAGCAGCTTGGGACTAGCGGGAGGATTTGAGCAGTTCTTC. It encodes CASSLGLAGGFEQFF. The chain carries TRBV7-6 and TRBJ2-1, with TRBD2 identical over 15 bases. This CDR3 is built from 15 residues. Germline loops: CDR1 SGHVS, CDR2 FNYEAQ. J lost 9 bases, V lost 3 bases, and 3 bases had no gene match.

This clonotype has just a few counts. This chain connects TRBV7-9 to TRBJ2-2; D might be TRBD1 (5 bases). The CDR3 spans 17 residues. Trimming stripped 3 bases from V and 2 bases from J, with 16 bases between. Germline V lookup: CDR1 SEHNR, CDR2 FQNEAQ (reference sequence). The CDR3 reads CASSLDGMTVNTGELFF. Here the CDR3 DNA reads TGTGCCAGCAGCTTGGATGGAATGACAGTAAACACCGGGGAGCTGTTTTTT.

The genes are TRBV5-4 and TRBJ2-3, with 7 bases fitting TRBD2. Germline loops: CDR1 SGHNT, CDR2 YYREEE (reference sequence). This CDR3 region has 14 residues. With 0 bases clipped from V and 8 bases from J, the junction kept 6 bases outside the gene matches. DNA for the CDR3: TGTGCCAGCAGCTTGGGACTAGCACTGGGTACGCAGTATTTT. Its translation: CASSLGLALGTQYF.

This clonotype has a handful of counts. The rearrangement links TRBV3-1 to TRBJ2-5, with D possibly matching TRBD2 (6 bases). Looked up from germline, CDR1 is LGHDT and CDR2 is YNNKEL (reference sequence). The ends were cut back, 0 bases at V and 5 bases at J, with 10 bases in the middle. The CDR3 consists of 14 residues. The CDR3 DNA reads TGTGCCAGCAGCCAAGAGGAGGGACGGGAGACCCAGTACTTC. This gives the protein CASSQEEGRETQYF.

This clonotype was recorded at least ten times. The chain has TRBV13 and TRBJ1-6; 11 bases agree with TRBD1. The CDR3 runs to 17 residues. Germline lookup yields CDR1 PRHDT and CDR2 FYEKMQ (reference sequence). V gave up 5 bases and J gave up 8 bases; unmatched junction bases: 11. The DNA for the CDR3 is TGTGCCAGCAGCCGACAAGGGACAGGGGGGAAAGATTCACCCCTCCACTTT. It codes for CASSRQGTGGKDSPLHF.

This clonotype was counted many times. The rearrangement uses TRBV20-1 and TRBJ2-7; 9 bases are a match to TRBD2. CDR1 is DFQATT and CDR2 is SNEGSKA in the germline V gene (reference sequence). This CDR3 spans 14 amino acids. The junction had 13 bases not matched to a gene; V was cut back by 6 bases and J by 7 bases. The DNA for the CDR3 is TGCAGTGCCCTGAGGACTAGCGAACGGGGGGAGCAGTACTTC. This gives the protein CSALRTSERGEQYF.

This clonotype was recorded a few times. The chain recombines TRBV28 with TRBJ2-5; D is undetermined. Germline CDR1 MDHEN, CDR2 SYDVKM. This CDR3 has 14 residues. V was shortened by 3 bases and J by 4 bases, with 12 bases between the two germline ends. The CDR3 DNA is TGTGCCAGCAGTTTGACCACAGAGAGAGAGACCCAGTACTTC. This codes for CASSLTTERETQYF. The full variable domain, in which reference TRBV28 and TRBJ2-5 provide the parts outside the CDR3, is DVKVTQSSRYLVKRTGEKVFLECVQDMDHENMFWYRQDPGLGLRLIYFSYDVKMKEKGDIPEGYSVSREKKERFSLILESASTNQTSMYLCASSLTTERETQYFGPGTRLLVL.

Ten or more counts support this clonotype. This chain links TRBV5-1 with TRBJ1-2, with D unresolved. The V and J ends lost 5 bases and 0 bases respectively, with 14 bases between them. The CDR3 runs 15 residues. CDR1 is SGHRS and CDR2 is YFSETQ in the germline V gene. In nucleotides, the CDR3 is TGCGCCAGCAGTATCGCGTCACCTGCTAACTATGGCTACACCTTC. It translates to CASSIASPANYGYTF. The full variable domain, completed using reference TRBV5-1 and TRBJ1-2, is KAGVTQTPRYLIKTRGQQVTLSCSPISGHRSVSWYQQTPGQGLQFLFEYFSETQRNKGNFPGRFSGRQFSNSRSEMNVSTLELGDSALYLCASSIASPANYGYTFGSGTRLTVV.